Listed below are T cell receptor beta chains from one sample, sequenced in a study of post-analysis software for immune sequencing data. TCRdb reanalysed the PCR reads using MiXCR and keeps one entry per CDR3 protein. The table lists approximately 630,000 distinct CDR3 sequences, roughly three fifths of them singletons. The sequenced sample consisted of blood. Every receptor here comes from a girl aged 2 to 10 with multiple sclerosis. Each CDR3 is given with its conserved first and last residue. A D gene is named only where the DNA matches it firmly. Size tells how often a clone was seen (once, few, many) or the class of an expanded clone, and some rows leave it out.

d_call: -; j_call: TRBJ2-3; v_call: TRBV5-1; clone_size: -; cdr3_aa: CASSYRTGTSTDTQYF; cdr3_nt: TGCGCCAGCAGCTACCGGACGGGAACTAGCACAGATACGCAGTATTTT
d_call: -; j_call: TRBJ1-5; v_call: TRBV11-2; clone_size: few; cdr3_aa: CASSSSMGQPQHF; cdr3_nt: TGTGCCAGCAGCTCCTCAATGGGGCAACCCCAGCATTTT
d_call: TRBD2; j_call: TRBJ2-1; v_call: TRBV5-1; clone_size: -; cdr3_aa: CASSATSGVVSNEQFF; cdr3_nt: TGCGCCAGCAGCGCCACTAGCGGGGTTGTAAGCAATGAGCAGTTCTTC
d_call: TRBD2; j_call: TRBJ2-1; v_call: TRBV20-1; clone_size: -; cdr3_aa: CSAQKIAGGPYNEQFF; cdr3_nt: TGCAGTGCCCAAAAGATAGCGGGAGGTCCCTACAATGAGCAGTTCTTC
d_call: -; j_call: TRBJ2-5; v_call: TRBV2; clone_size: few; cdr3_aa: CASKGVAETQYF; cdr3_nt: TGTGCCAGCAAGGGGGTGGCGGAGACCCAGTACTTC
d_call: -; j_call: TRBJ2-4; v_call: TRBV5-1; clone_size: once; cdr3_aa: CASSPRVWGIQYF; cdr3_nt: TGCGCCAGCAGCCCCAGGGTCTGGGGCATTCAGTACTTC
d_call: TRBD1; j_call: TRBJ2-1; v_call: TRBV20-1; clone_size: -; cdr3_aa: CSARDWDRPYNEQFF; cdr3_nt: TGCAGTGCTAGAGATTGGGACAGGCCCTACAATGAGCAGTTCTTC
d_call: -; j_call: TRBJ1-6; v_call: TRBV11-2; clone_size: -; cdr3_aa: CASSSLPSSPLHF; cdr3_nt: TGTGCCAGCAGCTCCCTACCAAGCTCACCCCTCCACTTT
d_call: -; j_call: TRBJ1-5; v_call: TRBV4-1; clone_size: -; cdr3_aa: CASVPLPGLDQPQHF; cdr3_nt: TGCGCCAGCGTCCCACTTCCGGGGCTCGATCAGCCCCAGCATTTT
d_call: TRBD1; j_call: TRBJ2-3; v_call: TRBV13; clone_size: -; cdr3_aa: CASSYLTGSSTDTQYF; cdr3_nt: TGTGCCAGCAGTTACCTGACAGGGTCTAGCACAGATACGCAGTATTTT
d_call: -; j_call: TRBJ1-2; v_call: TRBV24-1; clone_size: -; cdr3_aa: CATSDLTSNYGYTF; cdr3_nt: TGTGCCACCAGTGATTTAACTTCAAACTATGGCTACACCTTC
d_call: TRBD1; j_call: TRBJ1-2; v_call: TRBV12-3/TRBV12-4; clone_size: -; cdr3_aa: CASSPGGIGYTF; cdr3_nt: TGTGCCAGCAGTCCAGGGGGTATTGGCTACACCTTC
d_call: -; j_call: TRBJ2-1; v_call: TRBV24-1; clone_size: -; cdr3_aa: CATSVFTGAYNEQFF; cdr3_nt: TGTGCCACCAGTGTTTTTACCGGGGCCTACAATGAGCAGTTCTTC
d_call: -; j_call: TRBJ2-1; v_call: TRBV20-1; clone_size: -; cdr3_aa: CSARIPGTGYNEQFF; cdr3_nt: TGCAGTGCTAGAATTCCCGGGACTGGTTACAATGAGCAGTTCTTC
d_call: -; j_call: TRBJ2-1; v_call: TRBV6-2/TRBV6-3; clone_size: -; cdr3_aa: CASSYYPLLDVNEQFF; cdr3_nt: TGTGCCAGCAGTTACTATCCTCTCCTAGATGTCAATGAGCAGTTCTTC
d_call: -; j_call: TRBJ2-1; v_call: TRBV7-2; clone_size: -; cdr3_aa: CASSCRVQNNEQFF; cdr3_nt: TGTGCCAGCAGCTGCAGGGTTCAGAACAATGAGCAGTTCTTC
d_call: TRBD2; j_call: TRBJ2-3; v_call: TRBV2; clone_size: -; cdr3_aa: CASSPEGLADTDTQYF; cdr3_nt: TGTGCCAGCAGCCCCGAAGGACTAGCGGACACAGATACGCAGTATTTT
d_call: -; j_call: TRBJ2-3; v_call: TRBV7-9; clone_size: few; cdr3_aa: CASSLDTQYF; cdr3_nt: TGTGCCAGCAGCTTAGATACGCAGTATTTT
d_call: -; j_call: TRBJ2-3; v_call: TRBV14; clone_size: -; cdr3_aa: CASSPFSKSDTQYF; cdr3_nt: TGTGCCAGCAGCCCCTTTAGCAAATCAGATACGCAGTATTTT
d_call: -; j_call: TRBJ1-3; v_call: TRBV27; clone_size: once; cdr3_aa: CASTGGSGNTIYF; cdr3_nt: TGTGCCAGCACCGGGGGCTCTGGAAACACCATATATTTT
d_call: -; j_call: TRBJ1-1; v_call: TRBV10-3; clone_size: -; cdr3_aa: CAISEGQGRTEAFF; cdr3_nt: TGTGCCATCAGTGAAGGGCAGGGCAGGACTGAAGCTTTCTTT
d_call: -; j_call: TRBJ2-7; v_call: TRBV7-9; clone_size: -; cdr3_aa: CASSPRAHYEQYF; cdr3_nt: TGTGCCAGCAGCCCTAGGGCTCACTACGAGCAGTACTTC
d_call: -; j_call: TRBJ2-3; v_call: TRBV20-1; clone_size: few; cdr3_aa: CSARGSGSTDTQYF; cdr3_nt: TGCAGTGCCAGGGGCAGCGGGAGCACAGATACGCAGTATTTT
d_call: -; j_call: TRBJ2-5; v_call: TRBV25-1; clone_size: -; cdr3_aa: CASRNEAVNQETQYF; cdr3_nt: TGTGCCAGCAGAAATGAGGCAGTAAACCAAGAGACCCAGTACTTC
d_call: -; j_call: TRBJ1-2; v_call: TRBV28; clone_size: once; cdr3_aa: CASSFFGNKLHNYGYTF; cdr3_nt: TGTGCCAGCAGTTTCTTTGGAAACAAACTTCATAACTATGGCTACACCTTC
d_call: -; j_call: TRBJ1-1; v_call: TRBV6-5; clone_size: -; cdr3_aa: CASSYVGGGTEAFF; cdr3_nt: TGTGCCAGCAGTTACGTGGGCGGGGGCACTGAAGCTTTCTTT
d_call: TRBD2; j_call: TRBJ2-1; v_call: TRBV10-2; clone_size: -; cdr3_aa: CASIGTSGIYNEQCF; cdr3_nt: TGCGCCAGCATTGGGACTAGCGGGATCTACAATGAGCAGTGCTTC
d_call: -; j_call: TRBJ1-1; v_call: TRBV12-3/TRBV12-4; clone_size: -; cdr3_aa: CASSLGDLTFF; cdr3_nt: TGTGCCAGCAGTTTAGGAGACTTGACTTTCTTT
d_call: -; j_call: TRBJ2-5; v_call: TRBV6-1; clone_size: -; cdr3_aa: CASSDRDEETQYF; cdr3_nt: TGTGCCAGCAGTGACCGGGACGAAGAGACCCAGTACTTC
d_call: -; j_call: TRBJ1-1; v_call: TRBV29-1; clone_size: few; cdr3_aa: CSVLGPYTEAFF; cdr3_nt: TGCAGCGTGTTAGGGCCCTACACTGAAGCTTTCTTT
d_call: TRBD2; j_call: TRBJ2-3; v_call: TRBV12-3/TRBV12-4; clone_size: once; cdr3_aa: CASSSTMGLAGGPTDTQYF; cdr3_nt: TGTGCCAGCAGTTCCACCATGGGACTAGCGGGGGGGCCCACAGATACGCAGTATTTT
d_call: TRBD2; j_call: TRBJ2-7; v_call: TRBV4-3; clone_size: once; cdr3_aa: CASSQAGSGTYEQYF; cdr3_nt: TGCGCCAGCAGCCAAGCTGGTAGCGGGACCTACGAGCAGTACTTC
d_call: -; j_call: TRBJ2-3; v_call: TRBV12-3/TRBV12-4; clone_size: -; cdr3_aa: CASSPGSPLKLDTQYF; cdr3_nt: TGTGCCAGCAGTCCAGGGTCCCCCCTCAAACTGGATACGCAGTATTTT
d_call: TRBD1; j_call: TRBJ1-2; v_call: TRBV7-3; clone_size: -; cdr3_aa: CASSPRGGGPDYGYTF; cdr3_nt: TGTGCCAGCAGCCCTAGGGGAGGGGGCCCGGACTATGGCTACACCTTC
d_call: TRBD2; j_call: TRBJ2-7; v_call: TRBV7-3; clone_size: -; cdr3_aa: CASSLTLAGTYEQYF; cdr3_nt: TGTGCCAGCAGCTTAACATTAGCGGGGACCTACGAGCAGTACTTC
d_call: -; j_call: TRBJ2-1; v_call: TRBV11-2; clone_size: few; cdr3_aa: CASSLEGIGASNEQFF; cdr3_nt: TGTGCCAGCAGCTTAGAGGGGATTGGGGCGAGCAATGAGCAGTTCTTC
d_call: -; j_call: TRBJ2-1; v_call: TRBV5-1; clone_size: -; cdr3_aa: CASRPRSDNEQFF; cdr3_nt: TGCGCCAGCCGTCCTAGGTCGGACAATGAGCAGTTCTTC
d_call: -; j_call: TRBJ2-1; v_call: TRBV10-3; clone_size: few; cdr3_aa: CAISESGGSSYNEQFF; cdr3_nt: TGTGCCATCAGTGAGTCTGGGGGCAGCTCCTACAATGAGCAGTTCTTC